What follows are 23 T cell receptor beta chains derived from one specimen sequenced in a study of cytomegalovirus exposure and HLA in healthy donors. Primers included in the PCR were 60 Vbeta and 13 Jbeta primers. TCRdb's table, derived via immunoSEQ multiplex PCR, lists solely in-frame clones and lacks some. The table shows 120,000 or so clones, with 80% occurring only once. Sequencing was done on a sample of PBMCs. All receptors derive from a man aged 30 to 39 in good health and CMV-seronegative.

CDR3 in amino acids: CASSFPGWTEAFF. Here the CDR3 DNA reads TGTGCCAGCAGTTTTCCAGGGTGGACTGAAGCTTTCTTT. The chain has TRBV27 and TRBJ1-1; D might be TRBD1 (5 bases). The length of the CDR3 is 13 residues. The V and J ends lost 3 bases and 5 bases respectively, with 10 bases between them. Looked up from germline, CDR1 is MNHEY and CDR2 is SMNVEV (reference sequence).

This chain uses TRBV6-1 with TRBJ2-2; tentatively, D is TRBD2 (6 bases). CDR3 length: 15 amino acids. Germline lookup yields CDR1 MNHNS and CDR2 SASEGT. Trimming left V 6 bases short and J 4 bases short, with 15 bases between. CDR3 in amino acids: CASRTKAGPTGELFF. The CDR3 DNA sequence: TGTGCCAGCAGGACCAAAGCGGGTCCCACCGGGGAGCTGTTTTTT.

In this sample, this clone turned up a few times. CDR3 amino acids: CASSQDGGWANEKLFF. CDR3 DNA sequence: TGCGCCAGCAGCCAAGATGGGGGCTGGGCTAATGAAAAACTGTTTTTT. V gene TRBV4-1 combines with J gene TRBJ1-4; D perhaps matches TRBD1 (6 bases). CDR1 and CDR2 (germline): MGHRA, YSYEKL. V lost 0 bases to trimming and J lost 3 bases, with 11 bases between them. This CDR3 region has 16 residues.

This chain links TRBV29-1 with TRBJ2-1, with a weak D call TRBD1 (5 bases). Germline values: CDR1 SQVTM, CDR2 ANQGSEA. This CDR3 region has 14 residues. V shed 3 bases and J shed 3 bases, with 12 bases lying between them. The CDR3 DNA is TGCAGCGTTGAGGATACCGGACACTACAATGAGCAGTTCTTC. Protein sequence: CSVEDTGHYNEQFF.

This clone was seen more than once but under ten times. The chain recombines TRBV19 with TRBJ1-2; D is ambiguous. Germline V gives CDR1 LNHDA, CDR2 SQIVND (reference sequence). V gave up 2 bases and J gave up 4 bases, with 14 bases separating them. CDR3 length equals 15 residues. The chain's CDR3 is CASSIKREKGYGYTF. The CDR3 DNA sequence: TGTGCCAGTAGTATAAAGAGGGAAAAAGGCTATGGCTACACCTTC.

As for this clone: The junction does not match germline at one end; this may be a read error. V gene TRBV6-5 combines with J gene TRBJ1-5; the D is unclear. CDR1 is MNHEY, CDR2 SVGAGI, per germline. The CDR3 is made up of 14 amino acids. Here the CDR3 DNA reads TGTGCCAGCAGTCCCGACGGGAGCAATCAGCCCCAGAATTTT. Encoded protein: CASSPDGSNQPQNF.

CDR3 sequence reads: CASSGSGSSYEQYF. CDR3 nucleotide sequence: TGTGCCAGTAGTGGTAGCGGGAGCTCCTACGAGCAGTACTTC. The rearrangement links TRBV19 to TRBJ2-7; TRBD2 matches at 9 bases. Germline V gene sequence: CDR1 LNHDA, CDR2 SQIVND (reference sequence). The CDR3 has 14 amino acids. The V segment lost 5 bases and the J segment 0 bases; nucleotides outside the gene matches: 2.

J is TRBJ1-5 and V is TRBV28; 9 positions agree with TRBD1. CDR1 is MDHEN, CDR2 SYDVKM, per germline. The V segment lost 6 bases and the J segment 4 bases; nucleotides outside the gene matches: 7. The CDR3 extends over 15 amino acids. CDR3 bases: TGTGCCAGCAGCCCCGGGACAGGGAGGAATCAGCCCCAGCATTTT. Amino acids: CASSPGTGRNQPQHF.

This chain uses TRBV7-6 with TRBJ1-3; the match to TRBD1 covers 8 bases. Germline CDR1 SGHVS, CDR2 FNYEAQ. The junction had 4 bases not matched to a gene; V was cut back by 4 bases and J by 2 bases. The CDR3 has 15 amino acids. The CDR3 sequence: CASSSTGDPGNTIYF. Here the CDR3 DNA reads TGTGCCAGCAGCTCGACAGGGGATCCTGGAAACACCATATATTTT.

The DNA of the CDR3 is TGCGCCAGCAGCCTAACCGGGACAGGGGATGGCTACACCTTC. It translates to CASSLTGTGDGYTF. The chain is built from TRBV4-3 and TRBJ1-2, with 10 bases matching TRBD1. V lost 4 bases and J lost 6; bases outside the gene matches: 5. CDR3 size: 14 residues. In germline, CDR1 is LGHNA, CDR2 YSLEER.

The chain combines TRBV5-1 with TRBJ1-2, with TRBD1 matching 11 bases. With V trimmed by 4 bases and J by 7 bases, 6 bases remained unmatched. The germline gives CDR1 SGHRS, CDR2 YFSETQ. The CDR3 has 14 amino acids. The DNA for the CDR3 is TGCGCCAGCAGCACCGGACAGGGGGCTGGTGGCTACACCTTC. This encodes CASSTGQGAGGYTF.

V and J are TRBV4-1 and TRBJ1-5; no clear D gene. The CDR3 covers 16 residues. V lost 1 base and J 2 bases, leaving 12 bases between the germline ends. The V gene's germline CDR1 is MGHRA and CDR2 YSYEKL. CDR3 protein: CASSQAPQRGNQPQHF. The CDR3 coding sequence is TGCGCCAGCAGCCAAGCTCCCCAGCGGGGCAATCAGCCCCAGCATTTT.

The chain uses TRBV15 and TRBJ2-1, with a possible D match to TRBD1 (6 bases). The CDR3 has 14 residues. The V gene lost 8 bases and the J gene lost 5 bases, with 16 bases spanning the gap. Germline V gene lookup returns CDR1 LNHNV and CDR2 YYDKDF (reference sequence). The CDR3 region is CATGTGTINNEQFF. The CDR3 nucleotides are TGTGCCACCGGTACAGGGACAATCAACAATGAGCAGTTCTTC.

The CDR3 nucleotides read TGTGCCAGAAAACTAGCGGAGGGGAGCAATGAGCAGTTCTTC. Amino acids: CARKLAEGSNEQFF. The rearrangement joins TRBV2 to TRBJ2-1; 8 nucleotides agree with TRBD2. This CDR3 has 14 residues. Germline loops: CDR1 SNHLY, CDR2 FYNNEI. The V segment lost 9 bases and the J segment 6 bases; nucleotides outside the gene matches: 10.

This chain joins TRBV6-1 and TRBJ2-1; 8 bases agree with TRBD2. Germline CDR1 MNHNS, CDR2 SASEGT. The CDR3 is made up of 17 amino acids. V dropped 2 bases and J dropped 2; count of bases not matched to a gene: 8. The CDR3 DNA reads as TGTGCCAGCAGTGAAATGTCTGTCGGGAGGGCCTACAATGAGCAGTTCTTC. It is translated as CASSEMSVGRAYNEQFF.

In its sample, this clone was seen once. The V gene is TRBV6-6, the J gene TRBJ2-7; TRBD2 aligns across 9 bases. V shed 7 bases, J shed 3 bases, and the junction held 4 bases outside the gene matches. The germline V gene has CDR1 MNHNY and CDR2 SVGAGI (reference sequence). This CDR3 spans 13 amino acids. CDR3 loop: CASTGTSNYEQYF. The DNA for the CDR3 is TGTGCCAGCACCGGGACTAGCAACTACGAGCAGTACTTC.

The chain joins TRBV6-5 to TRBJ2-7; TRBD2 agrees at 8 bases. V shed 0 bases, J shed 2 bases, and the junction held 6 bases outside the gene matches. Germline values: CDR1 MNHEY, CDR2 SVGAGI. There are 16 residues in the CDR3. CDR3 in DNA: TGTGCCAGCAGTTACTCGGGTAGCGGGGCTGCCTACGAGCAGTACTTC. It encodes CASSYSGSGAAYEQYF.

This clone turned up a few times. The V gene is TRBV7-2, the J gene TRBJ2-1; 8 bases are shared with TRBD2. Germline V lookup: CDR1 SGHTA, CDR2 FQGNSA. The CDR3 spans 15 residues. With V trimmed by 6 bases and J by 8 bases, 12 bases remained unmatched. The CDR3 loop is CASSSSGHVRDEQFF. The CDR3 DNA reads as TGTGCCAGCAGTTCTAGCGGGCACGTGCGGGATGAGCAGTTCTTC.

This CDR3 is CASSIPGLAAYEQYF. In nucleotides, the CDR3 is TGTGCCAGTAGTATTCCTGGACTAGCGGCATACGAGCAGTACTTC. This chain connects TRBV19 to TRBJ2-7; 10 positions agree with TRBD2. V was pared by 3 bases and J by 4 bases, with 6 bases of the junction left unmatched. The CDR3 contains 15 residues. From germline, CDR1 is LNHDA and CDR2 SQIVND (reference sequence).

The chain links TRBV4-2 to TRBJ2-7; the match to TRBD1 covers 7 bases. The V gene's germline CDR1 is LGHNA and CDR2 YNFKEQ. Germline trimming cut 4 bases from V and 2 bases from J; bases unmatched to any gene: 8. The CDR3 length is 15 residues. CDR3 sequence: CASSPSGTAAYEQYF. The CDR3 DNA follows: TGTGCCAGCAGCCCTTCCGGGACAGCGGCCTACGAGCAGTACTTC.

The CDR3 DNA reads as TGTGCCAGCAGCCGGACAGGGGACGAGCAGTACTTC. This codes for CASSRTGDEQYF. The chain recombines TRBV9 with TRBJ2-7, with TRBD1 matching 9 bases. CDR3 length: 12 residues. CDR1 and CDR2 from the germline V gene are SGDLS and YYNGEE. Unmatched junction bases numbered 1, after V lost 4 bases and J lost 5 bases.

The chain uses TRBV5-1 and TRBJ1-1; no firm D call. There are 18 residues in the CDR3. Germline V gene data show CDR1 as SGHRS and CDR2 as YFSETQ. V shed 0 bases and J shed 0 bases, with 18 bases lying between them. CDR3 amino acids: CASSLEYRIEFMNTEAFF. The CDR3 DNA reads as TGCGCCAGCAGCTTGGAGTACAGAATCGAATTCATGAACACTGAAGCTTTCTTT.

The chain recombines TRBV11-3 with TRBJ2-1, with 9 bases that match TRBD2. The trim removed 6 bases at V and 0 bases at J, leaving 6 bases unmatched. The CDR3 extends over 16 amino acids. Germline loops: CDR1 SGHNT, CDR2 YENEEA. This CDR3 reads CASSASGIFSYNEQFF. DNA of the CDR3: TGTGCCAGCAGTGCTAGCGGGATCTTCTCCTACAATGAGCAGTTCTTC.